The TCR beta chain under discussion was sequenced for a study of blood T cells in healthy people across ages. Study information: Capturing about one barcoded beta molecule per two T cells was achieved by template switching.

PCR was performed a second time for 7 to 11 cycles using a sample-barcoded 5' primer and a J-beta primer mix. Each cDNA molecule received a tag from a template-switch adaptor that had 12 random nucleotides. One entry per CDR3 protein results from TCRdb running MiXCR on the 5' RACE reads. The profile shows around 650,000 distinct CDR3 sequences, roughly 32% of them singletons. The study's findings and limits: Roughly linearly, TCR beta diversity per million T cells fell as age increased.

No fewer than 6 micrograms of total RNA were isolated from every sample. This clonotype was counted ten times or more. Antigen unknown. V trimming: 6 bases; J trimming: 7 bases; junction bases outside the gene matches: 10. This CDR3 is 14 amino acids long. The germline gives CDR1 MNHEY, CDR2 SVGEGT. The sequence was obtained from an elderly woman in good health. The sequenced sample consisted of blood. J is TRBJ2-7 and V is TRBV6-2 or TRBV6-3, with TRBD1 matching over 9 bases. For the CDR3, the DNA is TGTGCCAGCAGACGGGACAGGGCTAGAACGGAGCAGTACTTC. Translating gives CASRRDRARTEQYF.